This TCR beta chain was captured by sequencing in a study of PD-L1 blockade in urothelial cancer. Study-level background: Previous chemotherapy exposure amounted to 0 to 3 regimens for patients.

CDR1 is MGHRA, CDR2 YSYEKL, per germline. J gave up 5 bases and V 0 bases, and 5 bases lay outside the gene matches. This CDR3 contains 15 residues. Spiking of synthetic TCR analog templates was performed in each PCR. Repertoires were generated with immunoSEQ multiplex PCR, while TCRdb's copy carries only in-frame clones and drops some. Of some 71,000 clones detected, 86% appear once; the ten largest clones hold around 14%. Time point reported: pretreatment peripheral blood. The material was PBMCs, obtained around atezolizumab (anti-PD-L1) treatment. This chain uses TRBV4-1 with TRBJ2-5; 8 positions match TRBD1. This receptor was obtained from a man between 60 and 70 years old with urothelial cancer. CDR3 bases: TGCGCCAGCAGCCAAGACGGGACAGGACTTGAGACCCAGTACTTC. The encoded protein is CASSQDGTGLETQYF.